This is a list of T cell receptor beta chains from one sample in a study of OX40 agonist ivuxolimab in advanced cancers. Repertoires were generated with immunoSEQ multiplex PCR, while TCRdb's copy carries only in-frame clones and drops some. The sample carries tens of thousands of clones, approximately 80% recorded once. The sample was CD4+ or CD8+ T cells sorted from blood, taken in a trial of the OX40 agonist ivuxolimab. The receptors stem from an adult with an advanced solid tumor such as melanoma, head and neck, liver or kidney cancer. The CDR3 runs from the conserved cysteine through the conserved F or W. A D gene is named only where the DNA matches it firmly. For some rows the clone size is stated as once, few or many, or as a class when expanded; others skip it.

CDR3	DNA	V	J	size	D
CASSLGTWGRMNTEAFF	TGTGCCAGCAGCTTAGGGACCTGGGGGCGAATGAACACTGAAGCTTTCTTT	TRBV11-1	TRBJ1-1	.	.
CASSRSGRGLINEQYF	TGTGCCAGCAGCCGTTCAGGTAGGGGGCTAATCAACGAGCAGTACTTC	TRBV5-4	TRBJ2-7	once	TRBD1
CASSYNIRGGNTIYF	TGTGCCAGCAGTTACAATATCAGGGGAGGTAACACCATATATTTT	TRBV6-5	TRBJ1-3	.	.
CASSLDGRTTGYTF	TGTGCCAGCAGTTTAGACGGGCGCACTACTGGCTACACCTTC	TRBV27	TRBJ1-2	.	.
CASSEWRGNTGELFF	TGTGCCAGCAGTGAATGGAGGGGGAACACCGGGGAGCTGTTTTTT	TRBV25-1	TRBJ2-2	.	.
CASRLGGSNTGELFF	TGTGCCAGCAGGCTGGGGGGTAGTAACACCGGGGAGCTGTTTTTT	TRBV6-1	TRBJ2-2	few	.
CASRPAGSYEQYF	TGTGCCAGCAGACCGGCAGGGAGCTACGAGCAGTACTTC	TRBV25-1	TRBJ2-7	.	.
CASSQAGRQGSNQPQHF	TGCGCCAGCAGCCAAGCTGGTCGACAGGGAAGCAATCAGCCCCAGCATTTT	TRBV4-1	TRBJ1-5	.	TRBD1
CASSLEGAGETQYF	TGTGCCAGCAGCTTAGAGGGGGCAGGAGAGACCCAGTACTTC	TRBV7-8	TRBJ2-5	.	TRBD1
CASSPQQRSVTDTQYF	TGTGCCAGCAGCCCCCAGCAGCGATCGGTCACAGATACGCAGTATTTT	TRBV11-2	TRBJ2-3	.	.
CAWVGQNLDEFF	TGTGCCTGGGTCGGACAGAACCTTGACGAGTTCTTC	TRBV30	TRBJ2-1	.	.
CASKNMGDRDLQPQHF	TGTGCCAGCAAGAATATGGGAGACAGGGATCTTCAGCCCCAGCATTTT	TRBV2	TRBJ1-5	.	TRBD1
CASNRLAGGTNTGELFF	TGTGCCAGCAACCGACTAGCGGGGGGTACCAACACCGGGGAGCTGTTTTTT	TRBV9	TRBJ2-2	.	TRBD2
CASSLVGQGTYNEQFF	TGTGCCAGCAGCTTAGTAGGACAGGGGACCTACAATGAGCAGTTCTTC	TRBV11-2	TRBJ2-1	.	TRBD1
CASSSTSRESYGYTF	TGTGCCAGCAGCTCGACTTCCCGGGAGAGCTATGGCTACACCTTC	TRBV7-7	TRBJ1-2	.	.
CASSFGAQAYNEQFF	TGCGCCAGCAGCTTTGGGGCCCAAGCCTACAATGAGCAGTTCTTC	TRBV5-1	TRBJ2-1	.	.
CASSLQRTTNEKLFF	TGTGCCAGCAGCCTCCAGAGAACAACTAATGAAAAACTGTTTTTT	TRBV11-2	TRBJ1-4	.	.
CASNLRGPNSPLHF	TGTGCCAGCAACCTCAGGGGGCCGAATTCACCCCTCCACTTT	TRBV6-1	TRBJ1-6	few	TRBD1
CAWEMEGSNEQFF	TGTGCCTGGGAAATGGAGGGAAGCAATGAGCAGTTCTTC	TRBV30	TRBJ2-1	.	.
CASSFHNSGQGSNQPQHF	TGTGCCAGCAGCTTTCATAACTCGGGACAGGGGTCCAATCAGCCCCAGCATTTT	TRBV12-1	TRBJ1-5	.	.
CASSPSTGGGNTEAFF	TGTGCCAGCTCACCTTCAACAGGGGGCGGAAACACTGAAGCTTTCTTT	TRBV18	TRBJ1-1	.	TRBD1
CASSPTGWVSNQPQHF	TGTGCCAGCTCACCGACAGGGTGGGTAAGCAATCAGCCCCAGCATTTT	TRBV18	TRBJ1-5	.	TRBD1
CASRTRTGSNQPQHF	TGTGCCAGTAGGACCCGGACAGGTAGCAATCAGCCCCAGCATTTT	TRBV19	TRBJ1-5	.	TRBD1
CASSLTDSDTQYF	TGTGCCAGCAGCTTAACAGACTCAGATACGCAGTATTTT	TRBV7-2	TRBJ2-3	.	.
CASSLAGAGDTQYF	TGTGCCAGCAGCTTAGCGGGGGCGGGAGATACGCAGTATTTT	TRBV7-9	TRBJ2-3	medium-sized	.
CASSSRLDFYEQYF	TGTGCCAGTAGTTCCAGACTAGACTTCTACGAGCAGTACTTC	TRBV19	TRBJ2-7	.	.
CASSDTATYEQYF	TGTGCCAGCAGTGATACGGCGACCTACGAGCAGTACTTC	TRBV25-1	TRBJ2-7	.	.
CAWSGGQGANGYTF	TGTGCCTGGAGTGGGGGACAGGGGGCGAATGGCTACACCTTC	TRBV30	TRBJ1-2	.	TRBD1
CASRTGMNTEAFF	TGTGCCAGCAGGACAGGGATGAACACTGAAGCTTTCTTT	TRBV6-5	TRBJ1-1	few	TRBD1
CASSVLGQGEETQYF	TGTGCCAGCAGCGTCCTCGGACAGGGGGAAGAGACCCAGTACTTC	TRBV9	TRBJ2-5	.	TRBD1
CASSLGFQRDTQYF	TGTGCCAGTAGCCTCGGGTTCCAAAGAGATACGCAGTATTTT	TRBV19	TRBJ2-3	.	.
CASSRQGPGTEAFF	TGCGCCAGCAGCCGACAGGGGCCGGGTACTGAAGCTTTCTTT	TRBV4-1	TRBJ1-1	.	TRBD1
CASSIAPGSSPQHF	TGTGCCAGTAGTATAGCCCCGGGGTCGTCACCCCAGCATTTT	TRBV19	TRBJ1-5	few	.
CASSVNEETQYF	TGTGCCAGCAGCGTTAACGAGGAGACCCAGTACTTC	TRBV9	TRBJ2-5	.	.
CASSPELAATDTQYF	TGTGCCAGCAGCCCCGAGCTAGCGGCCACAGATACGCAGTATTTT	TRBV7-8	TRBJ2-3	.	TRBD2
CASRTGVGDTQYF	TGTGCCAGCCGCACGGGGGTAGGAGATACGCAGTATTTT	TRBV6-1	TRBJ2-3	.	.